The source of this TCR beta chain is a study of T cells after yellow fever vaccination. This clonotype was recorded a few times. Its target is unknown. A process of 5'RACE template switching, which added a universal primer site and UMIs, was used to make TCR cDNA. TCRdb independently ran MiXCR on the 5' RACE reads; one entry per CDR3 protein. This sample yields around 310,000 distinct CDR3 sequences, of which 4% are seen a single time; roughly a quarter belongs to the top ten. Study findings and constraints: Abundant clonotypes from the bulk population could get into FACS-sorted repertoires as contaminants.

This clonotype originated in a man younger than 30 who received the YFV17D yellow fever vaccine. The starting material was PBMCs, obtained 5 days after the yellow fever booster vaccination.

Here the CDR3 reads CASSLDGELNIQYF. The DNA of the CDR3 is TGCGCCAGCAGCTTGGACGGGGAGCTAAACATTCAGTACTTC. The V call is TRBV5-1, the J call TRBJ2-4; possible D gene TRBD2, 5 bases. Looked up from germline, CDR1 is SGHRS and CDR2 is YFSETQ. V lost 0 bases and J lost 6, with 10 bases in between. This CDR3 spans 14 amino acids.